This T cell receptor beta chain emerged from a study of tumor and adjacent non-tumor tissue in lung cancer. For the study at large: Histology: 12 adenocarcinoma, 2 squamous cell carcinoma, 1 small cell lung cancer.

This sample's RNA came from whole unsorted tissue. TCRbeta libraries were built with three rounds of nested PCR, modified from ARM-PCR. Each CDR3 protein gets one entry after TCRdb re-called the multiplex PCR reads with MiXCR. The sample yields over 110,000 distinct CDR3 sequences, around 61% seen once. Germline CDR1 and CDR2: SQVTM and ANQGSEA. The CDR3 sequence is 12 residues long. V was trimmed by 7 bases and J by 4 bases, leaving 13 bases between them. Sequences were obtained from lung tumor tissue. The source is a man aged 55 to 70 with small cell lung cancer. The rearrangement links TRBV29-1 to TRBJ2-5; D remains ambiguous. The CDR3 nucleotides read TGCAGCGCAACAAGGACGGTAGAGACCCAGTACTTC. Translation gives CSATRTVETQYF.